Below, 4 T cell receptor beta chains from the same sample are listed, as sequenced in a study of blood T cell repertoires in COVID-19. Sequencing used immunoSEQ multiplex PCR; TCRdb keeps in-frame clones, though not all of them. The repertoire holds roughly 120,000 clones, with 65% to 90% as singletons. The material sequenced was peripheral blood. The receptors derive from a woman aged 55-70 years with acute or convalescent COVID-19.

The chain joins TRBV7-9 to TRBJ2-7, with 7 bases matching TRBD1. This CDR3 spans 15 amino acids. Germline loops: CDR1 SEHNR, CDR2 FQNEAQ (reference sequence). V shed 2 bases, J shed 5 bases, and the junction held 9 bases outside the gene matches. CDR3 in amino acids: CASSLLRGPDDEQYF. CDR3 in DNA: TGTGCCAGCAGCTTACTAAGGGGGCCTGACGACGAGCAGTACTTC.

The gene calls are TRBV21-1 and TRBJ1-2. TRBV21-1 has pseudogene status. The CDR3 runs 17 residues. CDR3 sequence (DNA): TGTGCCAGCAGCTCCCGGAGGGATCGGAAGCAAAACTATGGCTACACCTTC. Residues: CASSSRRDRKQNYGYTF.

This chain joins TRBV5-4 and TRBJ1-6; D gene unclear. CDR1 is SGHNT and CDR2 is YYREEE in the germline V gene (reference sequence). The length of the CDR3 is 15 residues. V was pared by 1 base and J by 7 bases, with 12 bases between. The CDR3, as DNA: TGTGCCAGCAGCTTGCAAGAGGGCATCAATTCACCCCTCCACTTT. It codes for CASSLQEGINSPLHF.

This chain joins TRBV30 and TRBJ1-6, with 9 bases lining up with TRBD1. This CDR3 spans 17 amino acids. The germline V gene encodes CDR1 GTSNPN and CDR2 SVGIG (reference sequence). The V segment lost 3 bases and the J segment 2 bases; nucleotides outside the gene matches: 8. DNA for the CDR3: TGTGCCTGGAGGGTTGGGACAGGGCGCACCTATAATTCACCCCTCCACTTT. Translation: CAWRVGTGRTYNSPLHF.